This TCR beta chain is from a study of blood T cell repertoires in COVID-19 (dated by TCRdb to 2019 to 2021). For the study in its entirety: Samples from collaborators originated in the United States, Italy and Spain and spanned both the acute and convalescent phases of COVID-19. The prospective study material was composed of cDNA or gDNA derived from T cells, B-cell-depleted T cells, or PBMCs. Subjects who had been exposed to COVID-19, were actively infected with it, or had recovered from it provided the deeply sampled blood TCRbeta repertoires that made up the dataset. A freely available public database, intended as a resource for researchers studying the immune response to SARS-CoV-2, is where the repertoires were released. The samples were drawn from the first 160 participants of the ongoing ImmuneRACE study and from 1,254 subjects provided by 6 global collaborators. Nearly every sample came with metadata listing a de-identified subject ID, COVID-19 status, age in years and sex. HLA class I and class II types, where available, came from metadata supplied by the sample provider rather than from assay-based typing.

As concerns this clone: Its specific antigen is unknown. Base qualities were left out, and no much larger clone turns up one base away.

CDR1 and CDR2, per the germline V gene (reference sequence), are SEHNR and FQNEAQ. The CDR3 covers 16 residues, taking in both the cysteine and the phenylalanine. Only the CDR3 part of the read is kept: 48 bases, read in frame from the first base. Compared with germline, V lacks 3 bases and J lacks 0 bases; bases without a gene match: 5. What the authors observed across the whole study: The quantity of clinical and demographic metadata differed by source and by participant and was supplied without curation.

TCRbeta CDR3 regions were amplified from genomic DNA by means of the immunoSEQ Assay, a bias-controlled multiplex PCR. The published analysis was carried out like this. The number of nucleated cells in each sample was estimated by amplification of reference gene primers within the assay. Sequence reads were collapsed and filtered to measure the absolute abundance of every unique TCRbeta CDR3 rearrangement. Productive Simpson clonality was computed per sample as the square root of Simpson's diversity index over productive rearrangements. The clones in this table, taken by TCRdb from immuneACCESS, are in-frame only. Not every clone is retained; where verified, under half of the shortfall comes from an unresolved V gene, and the cause of the rest is unknown. The DNA was the basis for D and trimming; V, J and clone size are from that table. This sample is represented by approximately 100,000 clones; about four fifths of them were singletons. 4.5% to 5.5% of the sample rests with the top ten.

The collaborating institutions used their own protocols to collect whole blood in K2EDTA tubes. Collaborator samples were shipped for TCRbeta analysis as frozen whole blood, isolated PBMCs, or DNA extracted from either sample type. The chain is assembled from TRBV7-9 and TRBJ2-1; the central 7 bases match TRBD2. The TCR sequence derives from a man aged 55 to 70 with acute or convalescent COVID-19. The sample comprised peripheral blood. DNA sequence: TGTGCCAGCAGCTTCCGGGACTACCTCTCCTACAATGAGCAGTTCTTC. The translation is CASSFRDYLSYNEQFF.